The 10 T cell receptor beta chains presented below share a single source sample, sequenced in a study of technical replicates of blood from a handful of donors. Profiling relied on immunoSEQ multiplex PCR, and the TCRdb table lists in-frame clones only, not all of them. The table has around 76,000 clones, about nine tenths seen once. The sequenced sample consisted of T cells isolated from PBMCs. These TCRs come from a human donor in good health.

The V call is TRBV4-3, the J call TRBJ2-7, with 9 bases lining up with TRBD1. V shed 0 bases and J 4 bases; nucleotides not matched to a gene: 7. CDR1 is LGHNA, CDR2 YSLEER, per germline. The CDR3 loop spans 16 amino acids. The CDR3 nucleotides are TGCGCCAGCAGCCAAGAGCAGACAGGGGGAATATACGAGCAGTACTTC. This sequence encodes CASSQEQTGGIYEQYF.

This clone was counted once. The chain has TRBV7-2 and TRBJ2-7, with D maybe TRBD1 (6 bases). Germline CDR1 reads SGHTA; CDR2 reads FQGNSA. The length of the CDR3 is 13 residues. The V and J ends lost 3 bases and 3 bases respectively, with 9 bases between them. The DNA for the CDR3 is TGTGCCAGCAGCTTGGACAGCTTCTACGAGCAGTACTTC. It codes for CASSLDSFYEQYF.

This sequence joins TRBV14 and TRBJ2-7, with D tentatively TRBD2 (6 bases). The germline V gene encodes CDR1 SGHDN and CDR2 FVKESK. CDR3 length equals 11 residues. Trimming removed 6 bases at V and 7 bases at J, with 10 bases between. CDR3: CASRGRGEQYF. The CDR3 DNA reads as TGTGCCAGCAGGGGGCGGGGAGAGCAGTACTTC.

The gene calls are TRBV6-6 and TRBJ2-7; TRBD2 agrees at 7 bases. With 5 bases clipped from V and 2 bases from J, the junction kept 12 bases outside the gene matches. This CDR3 is 16 amino acids long. Germline V gives CDR1 MNHNY, CDR2 SVGAGI (reference sequence). DNA for the CDR3: TGTGCCAGCAGTAACAAAGGGCTAGCGGCCACCTACGAGCAGTACTTC. It is translated as CASSNKGLAATYEQYF.

This clone was seen once. The rearrangement joins TRBV4-1 to TRBJ2-7, with unresolved D. The V end lost 0 bases, the J end lost 3 bases, and 6 bases lay between the germline ends. The length of the CDR3 is 13 residues. Per germline, CDR1 MGHRA and CDR2 YSYEKL. CDR3 protein: CASSQEAGYEQYF. The CDR3 nucleotides are TGCGCCAGCAGCCAAGAAGCAGGCTACGAGCAGTACTTC.

The gene calls are TRBV30 and TRBJ2-7, with a tentative D call TRBD2 (5 bases). In germline, CDR1 is GTSNPN, CDR2 SVGIG (reference sequence). Trimming pared 2 bases from V and 5 bases from J, leaving 13 bases between. The CDR3 consists of 13 residues. DNA for the CDR3: TGTGCCTGGAGTAACATAGCGAGCCACGAGCAGTACTTC. This translates into CAWSNIASHEQYF.

This chain joins TRBV2 and TRBJ2-7; D is possibly TRBD2 (6 bases). CDR1 and CDR2 (germline): SNHLY, FYNNEI. The CDR3 loop spans 16 amino acids. The V and J ends lost 7 bases and 2 bases respectively, with 21 bases between them. The CDR3 spells CASKGYREPSAYEQYF. In DNA, the CDR3 is TGTGCCAGCAAGGGGTACCGGGAGCCGTCGGCCTACGAGCAGTACTTC.

V gene TRBV6-6 combines with J gene TRBJ1-2; D is possibly TRBD1 (5 bases). CDR1 is MNHNY, CDR2 SVGAGI, per germline (reference sequence). The CDR3 extends over 15 amino acids. V was clipped by 2 bases and J by 2 bases, with 12 bases between them. CDR3 DNA: TGTGCCAGCAGTTACGGGGCAGGGTTGAACTATGGCTACACCTTC. Its translation is CASSYGAGLNYGYTF.

The chain uses TRBV5-4 and TRBJ2-7; 10 bases agree with TRBD1. Germline CDR1 and CDR2: SGHNT and YYREEE (reference sequence). Losses at the gene ends were 3 bases for V and 1 base for J; bases not matched to a gene: 4. This CDR3 region has 15 residues. Here the CDR3 DNA reads TGTGCCAGCAGCTACGGGACAGGGGCATCCTACGAGCAGTACTTC. Its protein is CASSYGTGASYEQYF.

This chain connects TRBV18 to TRBJ1-4; no definite D call. V was clipped by 2 bases and J by 8 bases, with 21 bases between them. The CDR3 runs to 17 residues. The germline V gene has CDR1 KGHSH and CDR2 LQKENI. The CDR3, as DNA: TGTGCCAGCTCACCAACCAAGGATAGAGGCCGGAGGGAAAAACTGTTTTTT. This codes for CASSPTKDRGRREKLFF.